A single sample gave rise to the 25 T cell receptor beta chains below, sequenced in a study of OX40 agonist ivuxolimab in advanced cancers. Clones were sequenced by immunoSEQ multiplex PCR, and TCRdb holds only the in-frame ones, with some missing. The table includes some 64,000 clones, around 83% detected once. The sequencing here drew on CD4+ or CD8+ T cells sorted from blood, taken in a trial of the OX40 agonist ivuxolimab. The receptors stem from an adult with an advanced solid tumor such as melanoma, head and neck, liver or kidney cancer.

The chain is built from TRBV29-1 and TRBJ2-5, with no clear D. Germline CDR1 SQVTM, CDR2 ANQGSEA. The CDR3 is 13 residues long. Trimming pared 3 bases from V and 5 bases from J, leaving 13 bases between. In nucleotides, the CDR3 is TGCAGCGTTGATCTTGGGGTTGGGGAGACCCAGTACTTC. Translation gives CSVDLGVGETQYF.

The rearrangement joins TRBV6-5 to TRBJ1-1; no clear D. V was pared by 3 bases and J by 8 bases, with 13 bases between. The CDR3 contains 13 residues. Germline lookup yields CDR1 MNHEY and CDR2 SVGAGI. In nucleotides, the CDR3 is TGTGCCAGCAGTTATAATACGGATATAGAAGCTTTCTTT. This codes for CASSYNTDIEAFF.

The genes are TRBV11-2 and TRBJ2-1; 10 nucleotides match TRBD1. Germline V gene data show CDR1 as SGHAT and CDR2 as FQNNGV. This CDR3 region has 16 residues. Losses at the gene ends were 5 bases for V and 4 bases for J; bases not matched to a gene: 8. The CDR3 DNA sequence: TGTGCCAGCAGCCCAGCCAGGACAGGGGGTTACAATGAGCAGTTCTTC. This sequence encodes CASSPARTGGYNEQFF. The full variable domain, in which reference TRBV11-2 and TRBJ2-1 provide the parts outside the CDR3, is EAGVAQSPRYKIIEKRQSVAFWCNPISGHATLYWYQQILGQGPKLLIQFQNNGVVDDSQLPKDRFSAERLKGVDSTLKIQPAKLEDSAVYLCASSPARTGGYNEQFFGPGTRLTVL.

This chain uses TRBV5-4 with TRBJ1-2; no clear D. Trimming shortened V by 5 bases and J by 7 bases, and 18 bases separated the two germline ends. The CDR3 extends over 14 amino acids. Germline CDR1 is SGHNT and CDR2 is YYREEE (reference sequence). The CDR3 bases are TGTGCCAGCAGGCTAGGCACGCCTGCGGGTGGCTACACCTTC. Translating it yields CASRLGTPAGGYTF.

This chain joins TRBV5-1 and TRBJ1-5, with D unclear. Trimming took off 0 bases at V and 6 bases at J, with 10 bases between the two ends. CDR1 is SGHRS, CDR2 YFSETQ, per germline. CDR3 length equals 14 residues. CDR3 sequence reads: CASSLGGPGQPQHF. The CDR3, as DNA: TGCGCCAGCAGCTTGGGAGGGCCAGGTCAGCCCCAGCATTTT.

J is TRBJ1-1 and V is TRBV18; D remains ambiguous. V dropped 5 bases and J dropped 4 bases, with 11 bases sitting between them. CDR3 length: 13 residues. Germline V gives CDR1 KGHSH, CDR2 LQKENI. Here the CDR3 DNA reads TGTGCCAGCTCATCGTCGGAAACCACTGAAGCTTTCTTT. Translating gives CASSSSETTEAFF.

The chain is built from TRBV5-1 and TRBJ2-1; 7 nucleotides match TRBD2. Per the germline V gene, CDR1 is SGHRS and CDR2 is YFSETQ. The CDR3 is made up of 15 amino acids. J was trimmed by 6 bases and V by 0 bases; bases with no gene match: 6. The CDR3 nucleotides are TGCGCCAGCAGCTTGGTCCAGCGGGGACCCAATGAGCAGTTCTTC. Translated: CASSLVQRGPNEQFF.

The chain recombines TRBV7-2 with TRBJ2-7; D possibly corresponds to TRBD2 (5 bases). This CDR3 is built from 17 residues. V shed 3 bases and J shed 2 bases, with 20 bases lying between them. Germline CDR1 is SGHTA and CDR2 is FQGNSA. CDR3 DNA: TGTGCCAGCAGCTTTAAATTAGGACTCGACGGACCCTACGAGCAGTACTTC. This translates into CASSFKLGLDGPYEQYF.

The chain combines TRBV4-1 with TRBJ2-7, with 8 bases identical to TRBD2. V dropped 0 bases and J dropped 2; count of bases not matched to a gene: 18. Germline V lookup: CDR1 MGHRA, CDR2 YSYEKL. The CDR3 length is 20 residues. In DNA, the CDR3 is TGCGCCAGCAGCCAAGAAGGCGCAGGACTAGCAGCTAATCGAGCCTACGAGCAGTACTTC. Translation gives CASSQEGAGLAANRAYEQYF.

This clone was found once. The gene calls are TRBV6-6 and TRBJ1-1, with D perhaps TRBD1 (6 bases). CDR3 length: 13 residues. Per the germline V gene, CDR1 is MNHNY and CDR2 is SVGAGI (reference sequence). Trimming pared 11 bases from V and 1 base from J, leaving 14 bases between. CDR3 DNA sequence: TGTGCCTGTGGACAGTCGGGGAACACTGAAGCTTTCTTT. Protein product: CACGQSGNTEAFF.

This clone was seen only a few times. The chain combines TRBV2 with TRBJ2-5; the match to TRBD1 covers 9 bases. V shed 6 bases, J shed 3 bases, and the junction held 5 bases outside the gene matches. Germline lookup yields CDR1 SNHLY and CDR2 FYNNEI. The CDR3 has 14 residues. The DNA for the CDR3 is TGTGCCAGCAGCTCCGGGACAGGGAAAGAGACCCAGTACTTC. Protein: CASSSGTGKETQYF.

This rearrangement joins TRBV20-1 to TRBJ2-5; D unresolved. The CDR3 has 11 residues. Trimming took off 5 bases at V and 5 bases at J, with 9 bases between the two ends. Germline V gene lookup returns CDR1 DFQATT and CDR2 SNEGSKA (reference sequence). The CDR3 DNA is TGCAGTGCTTCCCATTCGGAGACCCAGTACTTC. Its protein is CSASHSETQYF.

This clone has only a few counts. V usage is TRBV5-4 and J usage is TRBJ2-3; TRBD2 is a possible D gene (6 bases). The CDR3 is 16 residues long. Germline CDR1 reads SGHNT; CDR2 reads YYREEE (reference sequence). The ends were cut back, 4 bases at V and 1 base at J, with 16 bases in the middle. CDR3 protein: CASSPGGYGRTDTQYF. The CDR3 coding sequence is TGTGCCAGCAGCCCTGGGGGGTACGGACGCACAGATACGCAGTATTTT.

This rearrangement joins TRBV11-3 to TRBJ1-2; D gene ambiguous. Germline loops: CDR1 SGHNT, CDR2 YENEEA. V was clipped by 7 bases and J by 7 bases, with 19 bases between them. The CDR3 has 14 amino acids. The CDR3, as DNA: TGTGCCAGCATCAACCCCGCCGCAGGCGGTGGCTACACCTTC. This gives the protein CASINPAAGGGYTF.

CDR3 in DNA: TGTGCCAGCAGTTTATACGGGGTAGCTAATGAAAAACTGTTTTTT. Amino acids: CASSLYGVANEKLFF. This chain links TRBV27 with TRBJ1-4, with D unclear. CDR1 and CDR2 from the germline V gene are MNHEY and SMNVEV (reference sequence). The CDR3 totals 15 residues. The V gene lost 1 base and the J gene lost 3 bases, with 9 bases spanning the gap.

This chain uses TRBV5-1 with TRBJ2-7, with TRBD1 as a possible D gene (5 bases). CDR1 and CDR2 (germline): SGHRS, YFSETQ. V lost 7 bases and J 0 bases, leaving 14 bases between the germline ends. The CDR3 has 14 residues. The CDR3 protein is CASSSAGNSYEQYF. The CDR3 nucleotides read TGCGCCAGCTCGAGCGCAGGGAACTCCTACGAGCAGTACTTC.

The V gene is TRBV27, the J gene TRBJ1-1; weak D call: TRBD1 (5 bases). V was pared by 6 bases and J by 1 base, with 12 bases between. Germline values: CDR1 MNHEY, CDR2 SMNVEV (reference sequence). This CDR3 contains 14 residues. The CDR3 sequence: CASSRDGPNTEAFF. CDR3 nucleotide sequence: TGTGCCAGCAGCCGGGACGGACCGAACACTGAAGCTTTCTTT.

CDR3 nucleotide sequence: TGTGCCATCAGTGAGTCGCAGGGTTGGGGTCAGCCCCAGCATTTT. Amino acid sequence: CAISESQGWGQPQHF. The chain is built from TRBV10-3 and TRBJ1-5, with D maybe TRBD1 (5 bases). V shed 0 bases and J shed 6 bases, with 12 bases lying between them. Per germline, CDR1 ENHRY and CDR2 SYGVKD. There are 15 residues in the CDR3.

The chain is built from TRBV27 and TRBJ2-5, with D possibly being TRBD2 (6 bases). This CDR3 is built from 11 residues. V was clipped by 10 bases and J by 7 bases, with 13 bases between them. Germline-derived CDR1 and CDR2 are MNHEY and SMNVEV (reference sequence). For the CDR3, the DNA is TGTGCCACCGGGCTGGGGGGGACCCAGTACTTC. This encodes CATGLGGTQYF.

This clone was recorded a few times. V is TRBV5-4 and J is TRBJ2-2; maybe TRBD1 (5 bases). Per germline, CDR1 SGHNT and CDR2 YYREEE (reference sequence). This CDR3 spans 13 amino acids. Trimming left V 5 bases short and J 6 bases short, with 11 bases between. The CDR3 loop is CASSLQGPGELFF. The CDR3 bases are TGTGCCAGCAGTCTCCAGGGCCCCGGGGAGCTGTTTTTT.

The genes are TRBV5-1 and TRBJ2-2, with unresolved D. The length of the CDR3 is 14 residues. V gave up 4 bases and J gave up 4 bases, with 11 bases separating them. Germline V gene lookup returns CDR1 SGHRS and CDR2 YFSETQ. The CDR3 is CASSPEPGTGELFF. The CDR3 nucleotides read TGCGCCAGCAGCCCCGAGCCGGGCACCGGGGAGCTGTTTTTT.

Note on this clone: This same CDR3 is encoded by further DNA sequences in the sample. The V and J genes are TRBV7-9 and TRBJ2-5; D remains unclear. Trimming removed 0 bases at V and 2 bases at J, with 7 bases between. Germline V CDR1 and CDR2: SEHNR, FQNEAQ (reference sequence). The CDR3 is 14 amino acids. The CDR3 DNA follows: TGTGCCAGCAGCTTAGCGGGGAAACAAGAGACCCAGTACTTC. This sequence encodes CASSLAGKQETQYF.

CDR3 sequence reads: CASSLAHPTDTQYF. In DNA form, the CDR3 reads TGTGCCAGCAGCTTAGCCCACCCCACAGATACGCAGTATTTT. The chain joins TRBV11-3 to TRBJ2-3; unclear D gene. The CDR3 is 14 amino acids. Germline CDR1 reads SGHNT; CDR2 reads YENEEA. V lost 1 base, J lost 2 bases, and 7 bases lay in between.

This sequence joins TRBV15 and TRBJ1-2; tentative D call: TRBD1 (5 bases). Trimming removed 0 bases at V and 4 bases at J, with 12 bases between. Germline V gene data show CDR1 as LNHNV and CDR2 as YYDKDF (reference sequence). The CDR3 runs 15 residues. CDR3 region: CATSREKGLTYGYTF. The CDR3 DNA is TGTGCCACCAGCAGAGAGAAGGGGTTGACCTATGGCTACACCTTC.

V is TRBV7-8 and J is TRBJ1-1; D is uncertain. The germline gives CDR1 SGHVS, CDR2 FQNEAQ. The CDR3 runs to 14 residues. The germline V and J ends were trimmed by 2 bases and 0 bases, with 7 bases remaining between them. The CDR3 spells CASSLSLVNTEAFF. The CDR3, as DNA: TGTGCCAGCAGCTTAAGTTTGGTGAACACTGAAGCTTTCTTT.